This is a list of T cell receptor beta chains from one sample in a study of OX40 agonist ivuxolimab in advanced cancers. This table comes from immunoSEQ multiplex PCR, and its TCRdb copy is limited to in-frame clones, with some not included. The table lists approximately 79,000 clones, about 93% of them singletons. The specimen comprised CD4+ or CD8+ T cells sorted from blood, sampled in a trial of the OX40 agonist ivuxolimab. The receptors originated from an adult with an advanced solid tumor such as melanoma, head and neck, liver or kidney cancer. CDR3s include the opening cysteine and the closing phenylalanine or tryptophan. The order of the fields is V gene, J gene, D gene, clone size, CDR3 protein, CDR3 DNA. The D gene is left open where the match is weak. For some rows the clone size is stated as once, few or many, or as a class when expanded; others skip it.

>TRBV5-1|TRBJ2-1|-|-
CASTLLMGNSYNEQFF
TGCGCCAGCACCCTCCTAATGGGGAATTCCTACAATGAGCAGTTCTTC
>TRBV6-1|TRBJ2-3|TRBD2|-
CASSPLAGYTDTQYF
TGTGCCAGCAGTCCCCTAGCGGGGTACACAGATACGCAGTATTTT
>TRBV11-2|TRBJ2-7|-|-
CASSLGAEVFYEQYF
TGTGCCAGCAGCTTGGGGGCTGAGGTCTTCTACGAGCAGTACTTC
>TRBV7-6|TRBJ1-1|TRBD1|-
CASSHTGAAEAFF
TGTGCCAGCAGCCACACAGGGGCAGCTGAAGCTTTCTTT
>TRBV2|TRBJ2-7|TRBD2|-
CASSAPSGSSYEQYF
TGTGCCAGCAGTGCCCCTAGCGGGAGCTCCTACGAGCAGTACTTC
>TRBV6-5|TRBJ2-5|-|-
CASSYSHRPDRETQYF
TGTGCCAGCAGTTACTCCCACAGGCCTGACCGGGAGACCCAGTACTTC
>TRBV27|TRBJ2-1|-|once
CASKITRSYNEQFF
TGTGCCAGCAAGATCACCCGGTCCTACAATGAGCAGTTCTTC
>TRBV6-5|TRBJ2-1|-|-
CASSYSYRVPGHEQFF
TGTGCCAGCAGTTACTCCTACCGGGTCCCTGGCCATGAGCAGTTCTTC
>TRBV7-2|TRBJ2-1|-|-
CASSERQEYLDDEQFF
TGTGCCAGCAGCGAAAGACAGGAGTACCTTGACGATGAGCAGTTCTTC
>TRBV25-1|TRBJ2-7|-|-
CASSEEWPIYEQYF
TGTGCCAGCAGTGAAGAGTGGCCCATATACGAGCAGTACTTC
>TRBV5-4|TRBJ1-2|-|once
CASSLVLGLGYGYTF
TGTGCCAGCAGCTTGGTTTTAGGTTTGGGCTATGGCTACACCTTC
>TRBV7-9|TRBJ1-2|-|-
CASSLGGGNGYTF
TGTGCCAGCAGCTTAGGGGGAGGGAACGGCTACACCTTC
>TRBV7-9|TRBJ2-5|-|-
CASSPPLRSLETQYF
TGTGCCAGCAGCCCCCCGCTGCGGAGTTTGGAGACCCAGTACTTC
>TRBV14|TRBJ2-7|-|few
CASSLGTAYEQYF
TGTGCCAGCAGCCTTGGGACTGCCTACGAGCAGTACTTC
>TRBV7-9|TRBJ2-1|-|-
CASSYPGPPFNEQFF
TGTGCCAGCAGCTACCCGGGACCCCCATTCAATGAGCAGTTCTTC
>TRBV12-5|TRBJ1-1|-|-
CASGPRPYRDGSTEAFF
TGTGCTAGTGGTCCACGCCCATACAGGGACGGAAGCACTGAAGCTTTCTTT
>TRBV5-4|TRBJ2-3|TRBD2|-
CASSLGEGTTDTQYF
TGTGCCAGCAGCTTGGGGGAGGGAACCACAGATACGCAGTATTTT
>TRBV4-2|TRBJ1-1|-|once
CASSPQGDLTLNTEAFF
TGTGCCAGCAGCCCTCAAGGGGACCTAACCTTGAACACTGAAGCTTTCTTT
>TRBV19|TRBJ1-5|TRBD1|-
CASSRYSGGGNQPQHF
TGTGCCAGTAGCCGTTACTCAGGGGGTGGAAATCAGCCCCAGCATTTT
>TRBV15|TRBJ2-6|-|-
CATSIAGMTLSGANVLTF
TGTGCCACCAGCATAGCCGGGATGACACTCTCTGGGGCCAACGTCCTGACTTTC
>TRBV4-1|TRBJ2-3|-|-
CASSQDRTDTQYF
TGCGCCAGCAGCCAAGACCGCACAGATACGCAGTATTTT
>TRBV27|TRBJ1-1|TRBD1|once
CASSLLSGGTEAFF
TGTGCCAGCAGTCTCCTCTCAGGGGGCACTGAAGCTTTCTTT
>TRBV7-9|TRBJ1-1|TRBD1|-
CASRNRGLTEAFF
TGTGCCAGCAGGAACAGGGGTCTCACTGAAGCTTTCTTT
>TRBV13|TRBJ2-1|TRBD2|-
CASNPSGTSGAYNEQFF
TGTGCCAGCAATCCCTCCGGGACTAGCGGGGCCTACAATGAGCAGTTCTTC
>TRBV5-1|TRBJ1-2|-|-
CASSFETGTDGYTF
TGCGCCAGCAGCTTTGAGACAGGTACGGATGGCTACACCTTC
>TRBV27|TRBJ2-7|-|-
CASSLSGQSYEQYF
TGTGCCAGCAGTTTATCAGGGCAATCCTACGAGCAGTACTTC
>TRBV29-1|TRBJ2-3|-|once
CSVVSGADTQYF
TGCAGCGTTGTATCTGGGGCGGATACGCAGTATTTT
>TRBV4-3|TRBJ2-2|-|-
CASSQPTSTGELFF
TGCGCCAGCAGCCAACCGACCTCCACCGGGGAGCTGTTTTTT
>TRBV29-1|TRBJ2-1|TRBD1|once
CSVGGTGLFGEQFF
TGCAGCGTTGGTGGGACAGGCCTTTTTGGTGAGCAGTTCTTC
>TRBV11-2|TRBJ2-7|-|-
CASSLERGGVMWEQYF
TGTGCCAGCAGCTTAGAGCGGGGAGGAGTGATGTGGGAGCAGTACTTC
>TRBV6-1|TRBJ2-1|-|-
CASSESPYNEQFF
TGTGCCAGCAGTGAAAGCCCTTACAATGAGCAGTTCTTC
>TRBV4-3|TRBJ2-6|-|-
CASSQAGANVLTF
TGCGCCAGCAGCCAGGCTGGGGCCAACGTCCTGACTTTC
>TRBV4-1|TRBJ2-1|TRBD2|-
CASSQEGLAGGPYNEQFF
TGCGCCAGCAGCCAAGAGGGACTAGCGGGAGGGCCGTACAATGAGCAGTTCTTC
>TRBV28|TRBJ1-1|TRBD1|-
CASSLGQGWPRTEAFF
TGTGCCAGCAGTCTGGGACAGGGTTGGCCGAGAACTGAAGCTTTCTTT